This T cell receptor beta chain was recorded in a study of blood T cell repertoires in COVID-19 (dated by TCRdb to the early 2020s). Regarding the study in general: Samples covering the acute and convalescent phases of COVID-19 were provided by collaborators in the United States, Italy and Spain. Sample metadata almost always included a de-identified subject ID, COVID-19 status, age in years and sex. The prospective study material was composed of cDNA or gDNA derived from T cells, B-cell-depleted T cells, or PBMCs. Where available, HLA class I and class II types were taken from metadata supplied by the sample provider and were not determined by assay-based typing. Samples came from the ongoing ImmuneRACE study (first 160 participants) plus 1,254 subjects from 6 global collaborators. The repertoires were released in a freely available public database intended as a resource for research on the immune response to SARS-CoV-2. The dataset comprised deeply sampled blood TCRbeta repertoires from subjects exposed to, actively infected with, or recovered from COVID-19.

Clipping removes 7 bases from V and 5 bases from J, with 10 as the unmatched junction base count. The germline V gene specifies WSHSY as CDR1 and SAAADI as CDR2. From its cysteine to its phenylalanine, the CDR3 spans 16 amino acids. Only the CDR3 part of the read is kept: 48 bases, read in frame from the first base. Collaborating institutions collected whole blood in K2EDTA tubes following their own protocols. For TCRbeta analysis, collaborator samples were shipped as frozen whole blood, as isolated PBMCs, or as DNA extracted from either sample type. The immunoSEQ Assay, a bias-controlled multiplex PCR, was used to amplify TCRbeta CDR3 regions from genomic DNA. Turning to the authors' computational methods: Within the assay, amplification of reference gene primers was used to estimate how many nucleated cells each sample contained. To quantify the absolute abundance of each unique TCRbeta CDR3 rearrangement, sequence reads were collapsed and filtered. For each sample, productive Simpson clonality was calculated as the square root of Simpson's diversity index over productive rearrangements. Not all clones reach the TCRdb copy of this immuneACCESS table, which keeps in-frame sequences only. Checked studies attribute under half of the gap to unresolved V genes and leave the rest unexplained. The D gene and trimming were derived from the DNA, and the V and J assignments and clone size from that table. Present in this sample are about 100,000 clones, roughly 78% of which were seen just once. The top ten clones comprise approximately 18% of the sample.

As regards this clone: Its antigen is unknown. Base qualities are not at hand, and no much larger clone is one base apart.

Overall results and qualifications from the work: Clinical and demographic metadata were provided uncurated, with the amount varying by source and participant.

The sample consisted of peripheral blood. The rearrangement joined TRBV10-2 to TRBJ2-5, and 13 bases in between align with TRBD2. The origin of this receptor is a woman aged 80 or over with active or convalescent COVID-19. The CDR3 region has the sequence CASTLRLAGGWETQYF. The DNA is TGCGCCAGCACTCTCCGACTAGCGGGAGGTTGGGAGACCCAGTACTTC.